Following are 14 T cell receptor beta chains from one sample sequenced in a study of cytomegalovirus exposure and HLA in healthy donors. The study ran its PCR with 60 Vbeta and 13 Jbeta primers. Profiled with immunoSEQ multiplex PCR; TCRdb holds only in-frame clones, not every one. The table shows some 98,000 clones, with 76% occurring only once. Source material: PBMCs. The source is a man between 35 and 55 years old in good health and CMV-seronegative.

The CDR3 DNA follows: TGTGCCAGCAGCACCCAAACAGGGGGGTTCTATGGCTACACCTTC. Its translation is CASSTQTGGFYGYTF. The chain links TRBV6-5 to TRBJ1-2, with 8 bases aligning to TRBD1. Per the germline V gene, CDR1 is MNHEY and CDR2 is SVGAGI. The CDR3 has 15 residues. The V and J ends lost 6 bases and 4 bases, in that order; junction bases with no gene match: 10.

The CDR3 nucleotides are TGCGCCAGCAGCCTTCCCGTGAGGGCCCACGAGCAGTACTTC. Translating it yields CASSLPVRAHEQYF. The V and J genes are TRBV4-1 and TRBJ2-7; weak D call: TRBD2 (5 bases). The CDR3 contains 14 residues. The ends were cut back, 4 bases at V and 5 bases at J, with 15 bases in the middle. Germline CDR1 MGHRA, CDR2 YSYEKL.

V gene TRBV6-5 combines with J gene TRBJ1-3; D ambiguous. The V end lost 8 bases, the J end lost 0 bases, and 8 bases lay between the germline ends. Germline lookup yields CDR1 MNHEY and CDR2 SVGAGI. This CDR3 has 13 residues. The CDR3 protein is CASRVGSGNTIYF. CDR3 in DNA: TGTGCCAGCCGGGTAGGCTCTGGAAACACCATATATTTT.

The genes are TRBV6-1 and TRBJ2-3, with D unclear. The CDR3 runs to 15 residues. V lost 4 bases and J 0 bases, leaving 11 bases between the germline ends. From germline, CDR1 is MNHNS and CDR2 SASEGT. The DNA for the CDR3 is TGTGCCAGCAGTGCCTACCCAACTAGCACAGATACGCAGTATTTT. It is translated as CASSAYPTSTDTQYF.

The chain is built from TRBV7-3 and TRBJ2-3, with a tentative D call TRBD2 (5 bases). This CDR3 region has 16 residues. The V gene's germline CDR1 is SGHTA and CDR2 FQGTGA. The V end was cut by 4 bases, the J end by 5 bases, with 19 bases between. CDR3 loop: CASSSGRRSGKDTQYF. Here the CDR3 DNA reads TGTGCCAGCAGCTCAGGTCGTCGGAGCGGCAAAGATACGCAGTATTTT. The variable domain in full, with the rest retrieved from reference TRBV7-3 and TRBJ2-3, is GAGVSQTPSNKVTEKGKYVELRCDPISGHTALYWYRQSLGQGPEFLIYFQGTGAADDSGLPNDRFFAVRPEGSVSTLKIQRTERGDSAVYLCASSSGRRSGKDTQYFGPGTRLTVL.

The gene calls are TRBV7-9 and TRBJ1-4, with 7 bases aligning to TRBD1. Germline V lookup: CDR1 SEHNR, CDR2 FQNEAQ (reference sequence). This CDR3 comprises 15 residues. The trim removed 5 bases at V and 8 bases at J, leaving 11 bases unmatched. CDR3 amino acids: CASSRGTASDEKLFF. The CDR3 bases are TGTGCCAGCAGCCGAGGGACAGCGAGCGACGAAAAACTGTTTTTT.

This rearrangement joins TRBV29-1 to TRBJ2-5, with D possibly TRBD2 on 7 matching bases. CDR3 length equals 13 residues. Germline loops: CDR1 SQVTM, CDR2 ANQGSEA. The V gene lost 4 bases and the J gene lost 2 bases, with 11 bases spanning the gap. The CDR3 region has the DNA TGCAGCGTTGGAGGGGGGGGACAAGAGACCCAGTACTTC. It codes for CSVGGGGQETQYF.

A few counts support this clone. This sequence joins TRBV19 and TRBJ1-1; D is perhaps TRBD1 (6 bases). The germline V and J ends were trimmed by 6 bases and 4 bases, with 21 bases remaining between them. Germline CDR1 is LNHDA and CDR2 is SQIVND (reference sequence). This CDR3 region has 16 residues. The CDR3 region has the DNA TGTGCCAGTAGCCGCGTCGCCCATGAAGGGGGCACTGAAGCTTTCTTT. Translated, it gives CASSRVAHEGGTEAFF.

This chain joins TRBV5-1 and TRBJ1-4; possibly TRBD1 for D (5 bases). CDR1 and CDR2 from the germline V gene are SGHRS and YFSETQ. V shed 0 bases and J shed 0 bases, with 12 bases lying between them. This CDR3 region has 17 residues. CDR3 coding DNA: TGCGCCAGCAGCTTGGGGGGGGACCTTTCAACTAATGAAAAACTGTTTTTT. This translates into CASSLGGDLSTNEKLFF.

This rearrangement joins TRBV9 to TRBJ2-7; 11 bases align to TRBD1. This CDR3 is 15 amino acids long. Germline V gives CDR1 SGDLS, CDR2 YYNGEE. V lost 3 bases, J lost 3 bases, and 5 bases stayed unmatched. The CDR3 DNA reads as TGTGCCAGCAGCGCTACCGGGACAGGGGGCTACGAGCAGTACTTC. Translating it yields CASSATGTGGYEQYF.

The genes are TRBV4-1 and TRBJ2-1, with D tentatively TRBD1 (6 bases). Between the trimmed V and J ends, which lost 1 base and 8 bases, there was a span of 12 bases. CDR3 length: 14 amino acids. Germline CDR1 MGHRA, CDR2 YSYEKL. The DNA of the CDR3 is TGCGCCAGCAGCCAAGGGAACAGGGCCGATGAGCAGTTCTTC. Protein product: CASSQGNRADEQFF.

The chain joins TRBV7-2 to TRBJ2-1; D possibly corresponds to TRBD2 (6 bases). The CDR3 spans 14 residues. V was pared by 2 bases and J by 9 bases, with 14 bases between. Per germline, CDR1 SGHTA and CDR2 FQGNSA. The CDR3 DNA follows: TGTGCCAGCAGCTTAAAATCTAGCGTCGGTGAGCAGTTCTTC. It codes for CASSLKSSVGEQFF.

CDR3 DNA sequence: TGTGCCAGCCAGGGGATTGCTAATGAAAAACTGTTTTTT. Its protein is CASQGIANEKLFF. The rearrangement joins TRBV6-5 to TRBJ1-4, with D perhaps TRBD1 (6 bases). Germline V gene sequence: CDR1 MNHEY, CDR2 SVGAGI. CDR3 length equals 13 residues. The ends were cut back, 8 bases at V and 3 bases at J, with 10 bases in the middle.

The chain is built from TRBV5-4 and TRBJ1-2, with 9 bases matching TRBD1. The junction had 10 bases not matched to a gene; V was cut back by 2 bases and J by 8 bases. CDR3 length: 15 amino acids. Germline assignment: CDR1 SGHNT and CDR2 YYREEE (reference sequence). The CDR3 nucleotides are TGTGCCAGCAGCTTTACCCGGGACAGGGAGGGAGGCTACACCTTC. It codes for CASSFTRDREGGYTF.